This T cell receptor (beta chain) emerged from a study of cytomegalovirus exposure and HLA in healthy donors. Of note for this clone: Its specificity is unknown. The sample has other DNA sequences that encode this CDR3 too.

Study-wide points: Upon later analysis, TCR association rates were observed to vary by HLA locus, being highest for DRB1 and lowest for HLA-C. Later analysis suggested links between common viral pathogens and several top significant clusters. It was 150 to 200 TCR beta chains that were listed as cytomegalovirus-associated.

Both 60 Vbeta primers and 13 Jbeta primers went into the PCR. Profiled with immunoSEQ multiplex PCR; TCRdb holds only in-frame clones, not every one. Of 210,000 or so clones in the sample, over 80% were seen once. Sequencing was performed on PBMCs. This clonotype was sampled from a man aged 30-40 years in good health and CMV-seronegative.

This CDR3 reads CASSQKPPTSGGPSGANVLTF. Written as DNA, the CDR3 is TGTGCCAGCAGTCAGAAGCCCCCCACTAGCGGGGGGCCGTCGGGGGCCAACGTCCTGACTTTC. The V gene is TRBV27, the J gene TRBJ2-6, with 12 bases matching TRBD2. V was clipped by 5 bases and J by 4 bases; unmatched bases: 18. The CDR3 has 21 residues. The germline gives CDR1 MNHEY, CDR2 SMNVEV (reference sequence).